Following are 6 T cell receptor beta chains from one sample sequenced in a study of blood T cell repertoires in COVID-19. Clones were sequenced by immunoSEQ multiplex PCR, and TCRdb holds only the in-frame ones, with some missing. The sample yields 230,000 or so clones, 88% seen once. The sample was PBMCs or T cells enriched from blood (not recorded which). The receptors were gathered from a woman aged 25 to 39 who had recovered from COVID-19.

This clone appeared a few times. The chain uses TRBV7-2 and TRBJ1-6; TRBD1 aligns across 7 bases. The V segment lost 5 bases and the J segment 4 bases; nucleotides outside the gene matches: 2. The CDR3 is made up of 14 amino acids. The germline V gene has CDR1 SGHTA and CDR2 FQGNSA. The CDR3 nucleotides read TGTGCCAGCAGCCCGGGACAGTATAATTCACCCCTCCACTTT. This translates into CASSPGQYNSPLHF.

J is TRBJ2-2 and V is TRBV7-8; D may be TRBD1 (5 bases). CDR3 length equals 17 residues. The germline gives CDR1 SGHVS, CDR2 FQNEAQ. Trimming removed 5 bases at V and 5 bases at J, with 21 bases between. The CDR3 DNA follows: TGTGCCAGCAGCCCGAGCGTATACAGGTCGAGGACCGGGGAGCTGTTTTTT. Translation: CASSPSVYRSRTGELFF.

V usage is TRBV27 and J usage is TRBJ1-2; D may be TRBD1 (6 bases). V was trimmed by 3 bases and J by 4 bases, leaving 12 bases between them. CDR1 MNHEY and CDR2 SMNVEV come from the germline V gene (reference sequence). This CDR3 comprises 14 residues. CDR3 DNA: TGTGCCAGCAGTTTTTCCCGACAGGCCTATGGCTACACCTTC. As protein: CASSFSRQAYGYTF.

In its sample, this clone was seen many times. V usage is TRBV6-2 or TRBV6-3 and J usage is TRBJ2-5, with unresolved D. The CDR3 sequence is 12 residues long. Germline CDR1 is MNHEY and CDR2 is SVGEGT. Trimming shortened V by 3 bases and J by 5 bases, and 7 bases separated the two germline ends. CDR3: CASSYFQETQYF. The CDR3 DNA reads as TGTGCCAGCAGTTATTTTCAGGAGACCCAGTACTTC.

V and J are TRBV6-4 and TRBJ1-1; D unclear. Between the trimmed V and J ends, which lost 3 bases and 4 bases, there was a span of 9 bases. The CDR3 has 13 amino acids. The germline V gene has CDR1 MRHNA and CDR2 SNTAGT. The CDR3 loop reads CASSEVPGTEAFF. CDR3 nucleotide sequence: TGTGCCAGCAGTGAGGTTCCGGGCACTGAAGCTTTCTTT.

This rearrangement joins TRBV6-5 to TRBJ2-3, with unresolved D. Germline CDR1 is MNHEY and CDR2 is SVGAGI. The V end was cut by 5 bases, the J end by 0 bases, with 9 bases between. CDR3 length: 14 residues. The CDR3 region has the DNA TGTGCCAGCAGTCGAGGAATTAGCACAGATACGCAGTATTTT. This translates into CASSRGISTDTQYF.